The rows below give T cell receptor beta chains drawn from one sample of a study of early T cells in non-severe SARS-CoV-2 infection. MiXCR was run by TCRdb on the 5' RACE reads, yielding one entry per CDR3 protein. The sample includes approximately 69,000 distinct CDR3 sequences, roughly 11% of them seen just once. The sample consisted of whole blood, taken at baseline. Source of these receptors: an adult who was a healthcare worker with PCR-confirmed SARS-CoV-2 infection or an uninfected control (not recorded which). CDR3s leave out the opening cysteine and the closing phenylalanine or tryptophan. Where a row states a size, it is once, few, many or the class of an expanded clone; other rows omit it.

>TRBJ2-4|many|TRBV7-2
ASSLKVGRGNIQY
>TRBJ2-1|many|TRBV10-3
AISEAGVHNEQF
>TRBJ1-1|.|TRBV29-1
SVGPESAF
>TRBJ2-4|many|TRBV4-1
ASSQDVEGTQY
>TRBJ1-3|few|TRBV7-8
ASSFSTGGNTIY
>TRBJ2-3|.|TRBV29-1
SVEDRSTDTQY
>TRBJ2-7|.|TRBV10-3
AASRENAYEQY
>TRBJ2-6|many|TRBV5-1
ASSLESPGANVLT
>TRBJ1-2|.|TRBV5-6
ASSLFTSANYGYT
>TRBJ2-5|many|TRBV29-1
SVRDTKYQETQY
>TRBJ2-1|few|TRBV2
ATFGTFYKF
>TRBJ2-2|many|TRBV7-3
ASSLTPTSVTGELF
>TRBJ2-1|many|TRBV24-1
ATSDLSTSGNNEQF
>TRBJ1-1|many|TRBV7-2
ASSPQGFGTEAF
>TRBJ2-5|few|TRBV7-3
ASSLLPSGGQETQY
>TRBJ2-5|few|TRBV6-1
ASSEPRETQY
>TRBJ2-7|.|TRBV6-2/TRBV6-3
ASPFQRTDSYEQY
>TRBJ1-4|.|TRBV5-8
ASSLRGHRGEKLF
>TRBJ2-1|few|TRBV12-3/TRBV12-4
ASRPGLAHNEQF
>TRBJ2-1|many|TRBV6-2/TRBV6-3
ASSYQDGVYNEQF
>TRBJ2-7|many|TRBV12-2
ASRLKGMCGSDEQY
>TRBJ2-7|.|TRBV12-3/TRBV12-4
ASSLWRQEQY